One and the same sample provided the 17 T cell receptor beta chains below, sequenced in a study of T cell repertoires in cytomegalovirus infection. Antigens of these TCRs are unknown. TCRdb reprocessed the reads via MiXCR and lists one record per CDR3 protein. The table has 750,000 to 950,000 distinct CDR3 sequences, 25% to 35% seen once. Source: cultured CD8+ T cells from PBMCs, taken from culture after CMV antigen stimulation. All receptors derive from a human donor in good health (CMV status not recorded). Some clones in this sample may be carry-over from other donors' samples.

This clonotype has only one observation. The V and J genes are TRBV19 and TRBJ2-2; perhaps TRBD1 as D (6 bases). Germline lookup yields CDR1 LNHDA and CDR2 SQIVND (reference sequence). The CDR3 spans 14 residues. V lost 1 base to trimming and J lost 7 bases, with 10 bases between them. The CDR3: CASSIVGAGGELFF. The CDR3, as DNA: TGTGCCAGTAGTATAGTGGGGGCTGGCGGGGAGCTGTTTTTT. Variable domain in full (rest from reference TRBV19 and TRBJ2-2): DGGITQSPKYLFRKEGQNVTLSCEQNLNHDAMYWYRQDPGQGLRLIYYSQIVNDFQKGDIAEGYSVSREKKESFPLTVTSAQKNPTAFYLCASSIVGAGGELFFGEGSRLTVL.

For this clonotype: One junction end disagrees with the germline gene, perhaps due to a read error. The chain joins TRBV5-4 to TRBJ2-7, with 8 bases aligning to TRBD1. CDR1 is SGHNT, CDR2 YYREEE, per germline (reference sequence). This CDR3 is built from 12 residues. The CDR3 sequence is CASSLAPGQENF. The CDR3 coding sequence is TGTGCCAGCAGCTTGGCCCCGGGACAGGAGAACTTC.

The chain joins TRBV28 to TRBJ1-1; D gene ambiguous. With 5 bases removed from V and 1 base from J, the gap between germline ends came to 17 bases. Germline lookup yields CDR1 MDHEN and CDR2 SYDVKM. The CDR3 runs to 16 residues. DNA for the CDR3: TGTGCCAGCAGTCTCTCGACGAAGGCTGGGAACACTGAAGCTTTCTTT. It encodes CASSLSTKAGNTEAFF.

This clonotype occurred once. The genes are TRBV28 and TRBJ2-5; D is unclear. In germline, CDR1 is MDHEN, CDR2 SYDVKM. V shed 6 bases and J shed 2 bases, with 13 bases lying between them. The CDR3 is made up of 14 amino acids. The CDR3 spells CASRTQGLQETQYF. CDR3 DNA: TGTGCCAGCAGGACCCAAGGCCTTCAAGAGACCCAGTACTTC. The whole variable domain, remainder taken from reference TRBV28 and TRBJ2-5, is DVKVTQSSRYLVKRTGEKVFLECVQDMDHENMFWYRQDPGLGLRLIYFSYDVKMKEKGDIPEGYSVSREKKERFSLILESASTNQTSMYLCASRTQGLQETQYFGPGTRLLVL.

This clonotype occurred many times. The chain couples TRBV7-2 to TRBJ1-6; D ambiguous. The germline V gene has CDR1 SGHTA and CDR2 FQGNSA. Deletions cut 0 bases from V and 3 bases from J, with 9 bases between. CDR3 length: 16 amino acids. CDR3 coding DNA: TGTGCCAGCAGCTTAGCCACAGCATACTATAATTCACCCCTCCACTTT. The encoded protein is CASSLATAYYNSPLHF.

This clonotype has more than one count but fewer than ten. This sequence joins TRBV29-1 and TRBJ1-1; TRBD1 matches 9 bases. The CDR3 spans 15 residues. Germline V gene data show CDR1 as SQVTM and CDR2 as ANQGSEA. With V trimmed by 7 bases and J by 1 base, 10 bases remained unmatched. CDR3 coding DNA: TGCAGCGGTTGTGGGGGGACAGGGCCGAACACTGAAGCTTTCTTT. Protein product: CSGCGGTGPNTEAFF.

CDR3 in amino acids: CASSHTRGYNEKLFF. DNA of the CDR3: TGTGCCAGCAGCCATACCAGGGGTTATAATGAAAAACTGTTTTTT. The rearrangement links TRBV7-8 to TRBJ1-4; perhaps TRBD1 as D (6 bases). Germline V gives CDR1 SGHVS, CDR2 FQNEAQ. The CDR3 consists of 15 residues. Trimming took 5 bases from V and 4 from J, leaving 14 bases between them.

V usage is TRBV6-2 or TRBV6-3 and J usage is TRBJ1-1; maybe TRBD1 (6 bases). The CDR3 runs 14 residues. Looked up from germline, CDR1 is MNHEY and CDR2 is SVGEGT. Deletions cut 4 bases from V and 0 bases from J, with 9 bases between. This CDR3 reads CASSSRGVNTEAFF. DNA of the CDR3: TGTGCCAGCAGTTCCAGGGGCGTGAACACTGAAGCTTTCTTT.

CDR3 in DNA: TGCAGTGCTAGACAGGGGTTTTATGGCTACACCTTC. As protein: CSARQGFYGYTF. V and J are TRBV20-1 and TRBJ1-2; a weak D match, TRBD1 (6 bases). V lost 2 bases to trimming and J lost 5 bases, with 9 bases between them. The length of the CDR3 is 12 residues. In germline, CDR1 is DFQATT, CDR2 SNEGSKA (reference sequence).

The sample holds a few counts of this clonotype. The chain couples TRBV6-2 or TRBV6-3 to TRBJ2-5; D not resolved. Trimming removed 4 bases from V and 1 base from J, with 7 bases in between. There are 13 residues in the CDR3. In germline, CDR1 is MNHEY, CDR2 SVGEGT. This chain's CDR3 is CASSSTAQETQYF. The CDR3 nucleotides are TGTGCCAGCAGTTCAACGGCCCAAGAGACCCAGTACTTC.

The chain employs TRBV27 and TRBJ2-5; D unclear. The ends were cut back, 6 bases at V and 5 bases at J, with 16 bases in the middle. Germline V gives CDR1 MNHEY, CDR2 SMNVEV (reference sequence). The CDR3 length is 14 residues. The CDR3 spells CASSRAPDWETQYF. The CDR3 DNA follows: TGTGCCAGCAGCCGCGCCCCCGATTGGGAGACCCAGTACTTC.

This clonotype has ten or more counts. The V call is TRBV27, the J call TRBJ2-1; perhaps TRBD1 as D (5 bases). The CDR3 has 16 amino acids. Germline V gene data show CDR1 as MNHEY and CDR2 as SMNVEV (reference sequence). Trimming took off 5 bases at V and 7 bases at J, with 21 bases between the two ends. The CDR3 DNA sequence: TGTGCCAGCAGTCTCACCTTAGGGGATGTAGGAAATGAGCAGTTCTTC. It codes for CASSLTLGDVGNEQFF.

This clonotype was detected only a few times. This chain uses TRBV7-9 with TRBJ2-6, with D uncertain. CDR3 size: 15 residues. Germline lookup yields CDR1 SEHNR and CDR2 FQNEAQ (reference sequence). The V and J ends lost 7 bases and 2 bases respectively, with 12 bases between them. CDR3 sequence reads: CASTVRWTGANVLTF. CDR3 coding DNA: TGTGCCAGCACCGTTCGATGGACTGGGGCCAACGTCCTGACTTTC. Based on the CDR3 plus reference TRBV7-9 and TRBJ2-6, the full variable domain is DTGVSQNPRHKITKRGQNVTFRCDPISEHNRLYWYRQTLGQGPEFLTYFQNEAQLEKSRLLSDRFSAERPKGSFSTLEIQRTEQGDSAMYLCASTVRWTGANVLTFGAGSRLTVL.

This clonotype has just a few counts. J is TRBJ2-5 and V is TRBV7-9; D remains ambiguous. V dropped 0 bases and J dropped 2 bases, with 10 bases sitting between them. Germline-derived CDR1 and CDR2 are SEHNR and FQNEAQ (reference sequence). The CDR3 covers 15 residues. In DNA form, the CDR3 reads TGTGCCAGCAGCTTAGCGGAATCTGCTCAAGAGACCCAGTACTTC. Protein product: CASSLAESAQETQYF. The full variable domain, completed using reference TRBV7-9 and TRBJ2-5, is DTGVSQNPRHKITKRGQNVTFRCDPISEHNRLYWYRQTLGQGPEFLTYFQNEAQLEKSRLLSDRFSAERPKGSFSTLEIQRTEQGDSAMYLCASSLAESAQETQYFGPGTRLLVL.

This clonotype was detected only a few times. V and J are TRBV27 and TRBJ2-7, with D possibly matching TRBD1 (5 bases). CDR1 and CDR2 from the germline V gene are MNHEY and SMNVEV (reference sequence). Trimming left V 2 bases short and J 4 bases short, with 15 bases between. This CDR3 region has 15 residues. CDR3 loop: CASSLSGAQLYEQYV. The CDR3 region has the DNA TGTGCCAGCAGTTTAAGTGGGGCTCAATTATACGAGCAGTACGTC.

The sample holds a few counts of this clonotype. The genes are TRBV5-5 and TRBJ2-5; no clear D. This CDR3 comprises 12 residues. V was shortened by 3 bases and J by 5 bases, with 8 bases between the two germline ends. Germline V gene lookup returns CDR1 SGHKS and CDR2 YYEKEE (reference sequence). In nucleotides, the CDR3 is TGTGCCAGCAGCTGGGATCCGGAGACCCAGTACTTC. Translating it yields CASSWDPETQYF.

This clonotype appeared a single time. This chain uses TRBV29-1 with TRBJ2-1; possibly TRBD1 for D (6 bases). Germline CDR1 is SQVTM and CDR2 is ANQGSEA. The CDR3 sequence is 11 residues long. V was pared by 7 bases and J by 11 bases, with 15 bases between. CDR3 bases: TGCAGCGATGGGACAAAGAACAAGCAGTTCTTC. Translation: CSDGTKNKQFF.